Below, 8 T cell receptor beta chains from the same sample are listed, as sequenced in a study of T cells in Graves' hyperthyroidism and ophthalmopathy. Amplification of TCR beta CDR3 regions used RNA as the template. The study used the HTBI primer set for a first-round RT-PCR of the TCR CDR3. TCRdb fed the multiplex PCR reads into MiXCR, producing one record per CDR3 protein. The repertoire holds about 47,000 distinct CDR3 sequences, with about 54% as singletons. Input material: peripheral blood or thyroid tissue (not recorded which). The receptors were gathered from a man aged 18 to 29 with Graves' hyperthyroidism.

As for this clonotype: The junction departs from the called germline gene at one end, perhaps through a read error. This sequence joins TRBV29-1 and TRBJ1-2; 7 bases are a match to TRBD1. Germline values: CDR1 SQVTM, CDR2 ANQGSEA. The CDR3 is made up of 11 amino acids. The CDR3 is CSVEDSGQWIF. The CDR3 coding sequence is TGCAGCGTTGAAGATTCGGGACAGTGGATCTTC.

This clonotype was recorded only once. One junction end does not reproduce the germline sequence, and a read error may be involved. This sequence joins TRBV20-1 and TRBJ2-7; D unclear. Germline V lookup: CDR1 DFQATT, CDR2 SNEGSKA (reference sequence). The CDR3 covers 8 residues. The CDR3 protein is CSVPGQSF. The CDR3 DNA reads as TGCAGTGTTCCCGGGCAGTCCTTC.

CDR3 DNA: TGTGCCAGCAGGGGGCGGAGTAGTGAGCAGTACTTC. Amino acid sequence: CASRGRSSEQYF. The chain recombines TRBV7-2 with TRBJ2-7; weak D call: TRBD1 (5 bases). Trimming cost V 6 bases and J 7 bases, with 13 bases left between them. Germline CDR1 SGHTA, CDR2 FQGNSA. This CDR3 is built from 12 residues.

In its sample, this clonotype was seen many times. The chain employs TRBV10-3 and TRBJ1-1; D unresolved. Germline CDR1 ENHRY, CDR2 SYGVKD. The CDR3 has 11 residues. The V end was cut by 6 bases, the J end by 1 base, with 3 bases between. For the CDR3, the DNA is TGTGCCATCAGAAAGAACACTGAAGCTTTCTTT. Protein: CAIRKNTEAFF.

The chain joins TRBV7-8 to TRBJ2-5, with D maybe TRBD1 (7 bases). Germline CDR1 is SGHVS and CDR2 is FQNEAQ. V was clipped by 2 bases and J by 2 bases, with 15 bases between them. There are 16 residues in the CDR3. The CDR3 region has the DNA TGTGCCAGCAGCTTAACCCAGGGGGGCTTTCAAGAGACCCAGTACTTC. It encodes CASSLTQGGFQETQYF.

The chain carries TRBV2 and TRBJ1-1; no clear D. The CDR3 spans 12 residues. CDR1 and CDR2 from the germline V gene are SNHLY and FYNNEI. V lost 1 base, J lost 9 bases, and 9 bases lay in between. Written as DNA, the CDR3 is TGTGCCAGCAGTGAAGGAGTTAGTAAAGCTTTCTTT. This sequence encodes CASSEGVSKAFF.

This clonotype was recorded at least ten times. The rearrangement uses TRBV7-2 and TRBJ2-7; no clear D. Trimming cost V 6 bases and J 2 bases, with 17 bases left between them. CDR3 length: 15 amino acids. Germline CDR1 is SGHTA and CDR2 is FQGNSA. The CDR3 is CASRPRKRAPYEQYF. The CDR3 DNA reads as TGTGCCAGCAGGCCCCGGAAAAGGGCCCCCTACGAGCAGTACTTC. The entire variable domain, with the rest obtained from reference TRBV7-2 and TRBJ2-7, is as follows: GAGVSQSPSNKVTEKGKDVELRCDPISGHTALYWYRQSLGQGLEFLIYFQGNSAPDKSGLPSDRFSAERTGGSVSTLTIQRTQQEDSAVYLCASRPRKRAPYEQYFGPGTRLTVT.

The DNA for the CDR3 is TGCAGTGCGAGACAGGGAACAAAAGCTAAGCAGTACTTC. Amino acids: CSARQGTKAKQYF. The V and J genes are TRBV20-1 and TRBJ2-7; 7 nucleotides line up with TRBD1. Trimming at V came to 6 bases and at J to 8 bases, leaving 13 bases not matched to a gene. The length of the CDR3 is 13 residues. Germline-derived CDR1 and CDR2 are DFQATT and SNEGSKA (reference sequence).